A selection of T cell receptor beta chains follows, all from one sample in a study of T-cell memory formation after mild COVID-19. TCRdb passed the 5' RACE reads through MiXCR, listing each CDR3 protein once. The table includes some 180,000 distinct CDR3 sequences, less than 20% detected once. Sequenced input: PBMCs or a T cell subset sorted from them (not recorded which). Source of these receptors: a man aged 18 to 35 who had mild COVID-19 (a few samples of this study predate the infection). Cell type and time point are not known. Both conserved end residues are part of each CDR3. The order of the fields is clone size, D gene, J gene, V gene, CDR3 protein, CDR3 DNA. A D gene is named only where the DNA matches it firmly. For some rows the clone size is stated as once, few or many, or as a class when expanded; others skip it.

-	-	TRBJ2-3	TRBV11-2	CASSFRPTGPQPVTDTQYF	TGTGCCAGCAGCTTTCGGCCTACCGGGCCCCAACCGGTCACAGATACGCAGTATTTT
-	-	TRBJ2-5	TRBV5-1	CSRYCLSSQETQYF	TGCTCCAGATACTGCCTGAGCAGCCAAGAGACCCAGTACTTC
many	-	TRBJ2-1	TRBV6-6	CASSRGYNEQFF	TGTGCCAGCAGTCGAGGATACAATGAGCAGTTCTTC
many	TRBD1	TRBJ2-3	TRBV5-1	CASSPGQGAADTQYF	TGCGCCAGCAGCCCGGGACAGGGGGCCGCAGATACGCAGTATTTT
-	-	TRBJ2-3	TRBV29-1	CSVAVRLRDTQYF	TGCAGCGTGGCGGTACGTCTGCGTGATACGCAGTATTTT
many	-	TRBJ2-2	TRBV6-5	CASTQGGSTGELFF	TGTGCCAGCACCCAGGGTGGGTCGACCGGGGAGCTGTTTTTT
many	-	TRBJ1-1	TRBV6-5	CASSRTGGRTEAFF	TGTGCCAGCAGTCGGACGGGGGGTCGCACTGAAGCTTTCTTT
few	-	TRBJ1-3	TRBV7-9	CASSRSGSSGNTIYF	TGTGCCAGCAGCCGATCCGGGAGCTCTGGAAACACCATATATTTT
-	-	TRBJ2-5	TRBV28	CASIPHSTSQETQYF	TGTGCCAGCATTCCTCACTCGACATCTCAAGAGACCCAGTACTTC
-	TRBD2	TRBJ2-1	TRBV9	CASTGGASYYEQFF	TGTGCCAGCACCGGGGGGGCCTCCTACTATGAGCAGTTCTTC
few	-	TRBJ2-3	TRBV27	CASSLLSQSTDTQYF	TGTGCCAGCAGTTTATTATCCCAGAGCACAGATACGCAGTATTTT
few	-	TRBJ1-2	TRBV7-9	CASSSPRPGDYGYTF	TGTGCCAGCAGCTCCCCCCGTCCGGGGGACTATGGCTACACCTTC
-	-	TRBJ1-6	TRBV2	CASRDNRDSPLHF	TGTGCCAGCAGAGATAACAGGGATTCACCCCTCCACTTT
few	TRBD2	TRBJ2-3	TRBV7-2	CASSFSSGGGMDTQYF	TGTGCCAGCAGCTTCTCTAGCGGGGGGGGAATGGATACGCAGTATTTT
-	TRBD1	TRBJ2-7	TRBV4-3	CASSPWDRVEYEQYF	TGCGCCAGCAGCCCCTGGGACAGAGTAGAGTACGAGCAGTACTTC
-	-	TRBJ1-4	TRBV15	CATSRVKYGEKLFF	TGTGCCACCAGCAGAGTCAAGTACGGTGAAAAACTGTTTTTT
-	-	TRBJ1-4	TRBV7-2	CARNEKLFF	TGTGCCAGAAATGAAAAACTGTTTTTT